One sample yielded the 29 T cell receptor beta chains listed below, sequenced in a study of shared clonotypes between healthy human individuals (dated by TCRdb to between 2020 and 2021). Receptors were amplified or captured by the immunoSEQ multiplex PCR assay. The immuneACCESS repertoire file appears here via TCRdb, limited to in-frame rearrangements. These files lack a portion of the clones; in checked studies, under half of the deficit traces to unresolved V genes, and the cause of the others is not known. The sample data list 950,000 to 1,100,000 clones, and about 80% of these were observed just once. The ten top clones hold about 1.5% of the sample. Sequenced material: memory CD4+ T cells sorted from blood. The cell subset or site label of this sample denotes: CD45RA-negative fraction. These receptors were collected from a man aged 18 to 30 in good health.

Comments on this clone: Possible read error: a much larger clone is one base away. In DNA, the CDR3 is TGTGCCAGCTCCCCCCCACAGGGCTCCAATCAGCCCCAGCATTTT. This codes for CASSPPQGSNQPQHF. V is TRBV18 and J is TRBJ1-5; perhaps TRBD1 as D (6 bases). The CDR3 runs 15 residues. CDR1 and CDR2 (germline): KGHSH, LQKENI. Trimming shortened V by 6 bases and J by 3 bases, and 15 bases separated the two germline ends. Using reference TRBV18 and TRBJ1-5 for the parts outside the CDR3, the full variable domain is NAGVMQNPRHLVRRRGQEARLRCSPMKGHSHVYWYRQLPEEGLKFMVYLQKENIIDESGMPKERFSAEFPKEGPSILRIQQVVRGDSAAYFCASSPPQGSNQPQHFGDGTRLSIL.

The CDR3 DNA reads TGTGCCAGCAGCTTGGAAGCGATTAGCACAGATACGCAGTATTTT. It codes for CASSLEAISTDTQYF. J is TRBJ2-3 and V is TRBV5-6; D ambiguous. Germline lookup yields CDR1 SGHDT and CDR2 YYEEEE. This CDR3 region has 15 residues. V lost 0 bases, J lost 0 bases, and 8 bases lay in between.

The rearrangement uses TRBV10-1 and TRBJ2-1, with 12 nucleotides matching TRBD1. Looked up from germline, CDR1 is WNHNN and CDR2 is SYGVQD (reference sequence). With V trimmed by 6 bases and J by 9 bases, 9 bases remained unmatched. The length of the CDR3 is 15 residues. The CDR3 bases are TGCGCCAGCAGCAGCCCGGGACAGGGGGCAGGTGAGCAGTTCTTC. It codes for CASSSPGQGAGEQFF.

A few counts support this clone. The rearrangement links TRBV5-1 to TRBJ2-5; D ambiguous. In germline, CDR1 is SGHRS, CDR2 YFSETQ. This CDR3 comprises 13 residues. Trimming left V 4 bases short and J 1 base short, with 8 bases between. CDR3 sequence: CASSPRVQETQYF. The CDR3 DNA follows: TGCGCCAGCAGCCCAAGGGTCCAAGAGACCCAGTACTTC. The variable domain in full, completed from reference TRBV5-1 and TRBJ2-5, reads KAGVTQTPRYLIKTRGQQVTLSCSPISGHRSVSWYQQTPGQGLQFLFEYFSETQRNKGNFPGRFSGRQFSNSRSEMNVSTLELGDSALYLCASSPRVQETQYFGPGTRLLVL.

The rearrangement links TRBV11-2 to TRBJ2-7; TRBD2 is a possible D gene (7 bases). The germline V gene encodes CDR1 SGHAT and CDR2 FQNNGV. Trimming shortened V by 0 bases and J by 2 bases, and 14 bases separated the two germline ends. The CDR3 sequence is 16 residues long. CDR3 region: CASSLERGAVPYEQYF. The DNA of the CDR3 is TGTGCCAGCAGCTTAGAACGGGGGGCCGTACCCTACGAGCAGTACTTC.

Only one count was recorded for this clone. The chain couples TRBV19 to TRBJ1-2; D is uncertain. V was cut by 5 bases and J by 2 bases, with 6 bases left in between. Germline V gene lookup returns CDR1 LNHDA and CDR2 SQIVND (reference sequence). The CDR3 spans 12 residues. The CDR3 loop is CASSLENYGYTF. In nucleotides, the CDR3 is TGTGCCAGTAGTCTGGAGAACTATGGCTACACCTTC.

The chain carries TRBV10-3 and TRBJ1-1; 11 bases agree with TRBD1. The germline CDR1 and CDR2 sequences are ENHRY and SYGVKD. The CDR3 is 14 amino acids. Trimming removed 4 bases from V and 6 bases from J; junction bases left unmatched: 4. Written as DNA, the CDR3 is TGTGCCATCAGTGTGGACAGGGGGCTCTCTGAAGCTTTCTTT. Protein sequence: CAISVDRGLSEAFF.

This rearrangement joins TRBV9 to TRBJ2-5; D is undetermined. The germline V gene encodes CDR1 SGDLS and CDR2 YYNGEE. The CDR3 consists of 14 residues. The germline V and J ends were trimmed by 3 bases and 1 base, with 10 bases remaining between them. CDR3 sequence reads: CASSEAPPQETQYF. In DNA form, the CDR3 reads TGTGCCAGCAGCGAGGCCCCACCCCAAGAGACCCAGTACTTC.

This clone was detected a few times. The V gene is TRBV10-1, the J gene TRBJ2-1, with 7 bases fitting TRBD2. V dropped 2 bases and J dropped 5; count of bases not matched to a gene: 6. Germline CDR1 and CDR2: WNHNN and SYGVQD (reference sequence). CDR3 length: 15 residues. This chain's CDR3 is CASSEGLADNNEQFF. CDR3 nucleotides: TGCGCCAGCAGTGAGGGTCTAGCGGATAACAATGAGCAGTTCTTC.

This sequence joins TRBV30 and TRBJ1-6; a possible D gene is TRBD1 (5 bases). V shed 8 bases and J shed 6 bases, with 11 bases lying between them. The germline gives CDR1 GTSNPN, CDR2 SVGIG (reference sequence). The CDR3 is 12 amino acids. CDR3 loop: CAVRQPNSPLHF. For the CDR3, the DNA is TGTGCCGTGAGACAGCCTAATTCACCCCTCCACTTT. The entire variable domain, with the rest obtained from reference TRBV30 and TRBJ1-6, is as follows: SQTIHQWPATLVQPVGSPLSLECTVEGTSNPNLYWYRQAAGRGLQLLFYSVGIGQISSEVPQNLSASRPQDRQFILSSKKLLLSDSGFYLCAVRQPNSPLHFGNGTRLTVT.

This clone was counted a few times. Other DNA sequences from this sample encode an identical CDR3 as well. The V gene is TRBV2, the J gene TRBJ1-1; D remains ambiguous. Germline V lookup: CDR1 SNHLY, CDR2 FYNNEI. CDR3 size: 13 residues. Trimming left V 5 bases short and J 2 bases short, with 9 bases between. CDR3 DNA sequence: TGTGCCAGCAGTCGACAACCCAACACTGAAGCTTTCTTT. Amino acids: CASSRQPNTEAFF.

The sample holds many counts of this clone. Other nucleotide sequences in the sample specify the same CDR3. This chain uses TRBV5-1 with TRBJ2-3, with 8 positions matching TRBD2. The CDR3 is 14 amino acids. Germline CDR1 is SGHRS and CDR2 is YFSETQ. Trimming at V came to 3 bases and at J to 5 bases, leaving 5 bases not matched to a gene. The CDR3 loop is CASSSSGSGDTQYF. The CDR3 DNA reads TGCGCCAGCAGCTCTAGCGGGTCTGGAGATACGCAGTATTTT.

The rearrangement links TRBV15 to TRBJ2-2; 11 nucleotides align to TRBD1. CDR1 and CDR2 (germline): LNHNV, YYDKDF (reference sequence). The CDR3 consists of 21 residues. V lost 1 base to trimming and J lost 1 base; unmatched junction nucleotides: 14. CDR3 in DNA: TGTGCCACCAGCAGAGGCGGAGCCAGACCCGGGACAGGGGGGAACACCGGGGAGCTGTTTTTT. This encodes CATSRGGARPGTGGNTGELFF. The whole variable domain, filled in from reference TRBV15 and TRBJ2-2, reads DAMVIQNPRYQVTQFGKPVTLSCSQTLNHNVMYWYQQKSSQAPKLLFHYYDKDFNNEADTPDNFQSRRPNTSFCFLDIRSPGLGDTAMYLCATSRGGARPGTGGNTGELFFGEGSRLTVL.

J is TRBJ1-2 and V is TRBV5-1; 7 bases agree with TRBD1. There are 14 residues in the CDR3. With 3 bases clipped from V and 8 bases from J, the junction kept 10 bases outside the gene matches. Germline V gene lookup returns CDR1 SGHRS and CDR2 YFSETQ. The CDR3 loop is CASSSPRGGIGYTF. The CDR3 DNA is TGCGCCAGCAGCTCCCCCAGGGGGGGGATCGGCTACACCTTC.

The chain joins TRBV5-6 to TRBJ1-6; unclear D gene. V dropped 4 bases and J dropped 9 bases, with 20 bases sitting between them. CDR3 size: 16 residues. Germline lookup yields CDR1 SGHDT and CDR2 YYEEEE. For the CDR3, the DNA is TGTGCCAGCAGCGCGAGACTCCTGCAATCAGGTTCACCCCTCCACTTT. Protein: CASSARLLQSGSPLHF. The full variable domain, with the rest looked up from reference TRBV5-6 and TRBJ1-6, is DAGVTQSPTHLIKTRGQQVTLRCSPKSGHDTVSWYQQALGQGPQFIFQYYEEEERQRGNFPDRFSGHQFPNYSSELNVNALLLGDSALYLCASSARLLQSGSPLHFGNGTRLTVT.

CDR3: CASSVGVTGELFF. The CDR3 DNA is TGCGCCAGCAGTGTAGGCGTCACCGGGGAGCTGTTTTTT. The chain employs TRBV10-2 and TRBJ2-2; the D is unclear. Germline-derived CDR1 and CDR2 are WSHSY and SAAADI. The CDR3 runs to 13 residues. The germline V and J ends were trimmed by 4 bases and 4 bases, with 7 bases remaining between them.

Here the CDR3 reads CASGGVYEQFF. CDR3 coding DNA: TGTGCGAGCGGGGGGGTCTATGAGCAGTTCTTC. This chain connects TRBV2 to TRBJ2-1; 10 positions match TRBD2. The length of the CDR3 is 11 residues. CDR1 and CDR2 (germline): SNHLY, FYNNEI.

This chain uses TRBV5-6 with TRBJ2-7; 7 bases line up with TRBD1. Losses at the gene ends were 4 bases for V and 3 bases for J; bases not matched to a gene: 7. CDR1 SGHDT and CDR2 YYEEEE come from the germline V gene. The CDR3 loop spans 14 amino acids. The CDR3 region is CASSRQGGIYEQYF. CDR3 in DNA: TGTGCCAGCAGCCGACAGGGTGGGATCTACGAGCAGTACTTC.

V is TRBV10-2 and J is TRBJ2-1; 11 positions match TRBD2. This CDR3 spans 18 amino acids. With 7 bases clipped from V and 0 bases from J, the junction kept 11 bases outside the gene matches. Germline loops: CDR1 WSHSY, CDR2 SAAADI. The CDR3 sequence: CASTRGTSGFSSYNEQFF. CDR3 sequence (DNA): TGCGCCAGCACCCGCGGGACTAGCGGATTTAGCTCCTACAATGAGCAGTTCTTC.

The chain recombines TRBV5-4 with TRBJ2-3; D is possibly TRBD1 or TRBD2 (5 bases each). The V end lost 4 bases, the J end lost 0 bases, and 12 bases lay between the germline ends. The CDR3 is 15 residues long. Looked up from germline, CDR1 is SGHNT and CDR2 is YYREEE (reference sequence). Here the CDR3 reads CASSPRDRSTDTQYF. CDR3 sequence (DNA): TGTGCCAGCAGCCCCCGGGACCGAAGCACAGATACGCAGTATTTT.

The chain links TRBV25-1 to TRBJ1-2; tentatively, D is TRBD1 (5 bases). CDR1 is MGHDK, CDR2 SYGVNS, per germline. There are 14 residues in the CDR3. Trimming shortened V by 3 bases and J by 4 bases, and 12 bases separated the two germline ends. In nucleotides, the CDR3 is TGTGCCAGCAGTGAGTCTTTACAGGTCTATGGCTACACCTTC. This sequence encodes CASSESLQVYGYTF.

This sequence joins TRBV4-3 and TRBJ2-7; maybe TRBD2 (6 bases). The CDR3 totals 17 residues. Per germline, CDR1 LGHNA and CDR2 YSLEER. V lost 0 bases and J lost 5, with 20 bases in between. CDR3 protein: CASSQDYGGGLYDEQYF. DNA of the CDR3: TGCGCCAGCAGCCAAGATTACGGGGGAGGCCTTTATGACGAGCAGTACTTC.

V is TRBV10-2 and J is TRBJ1-2, with D unresolved. CDR1 is WSHSY, CDR2 SAAADI, per germline. CDR3 size: 12 residues. V shed 7 bases and J shed 8 bases, with 14 bases lying between them. DNA for the CDR3: TGCGCCAGCACCGACGGGTTGGCCGGCTACACCTTC. This translates into CASTDGLAGYTF.

This chain uses TRBV30 with TRBJ2-7, with a weak D call TRBD1 (6 bases). This CDR3 contains 11 residues. Trimming took 5 bases from V and 4 from J, leaving 9 bases between them. Germline V gene lookup returns CDR1 GTSNPN and CDR2 SVGIG (reference sequence). The chain's CDR3 is CAWRTVYEQYF. CDR3 DNA sequence: TGTGCCTGGCGGACAGTTTACGAGCAGTACTTC.

The chain joins TRBV5-1 to TRBJ2-3; 7 bases map to TRBD2. The CDR3 loop spans 14 amino acids. Trimming at V came to 4 bases and at J to 5 bases, leaving 7 bases not matched to a gene. CDR1 is SGHRS, CDR2 YFSETQ, per germline. The CDR3 sequence is CASSLGGPVDTQYF. CDR3 bases: TGCGCCAGCAGCCTGGGAGGGCCCGTAGATACGCAGTATTTT.

This rearrangement joins TRBV28 to TRBJ2-7, with D perhaps TRBD1 (7 bases). There are 16 residues in the CDR3. The V end lost 6 bases, the J end lost 1 base, and 19 bases lay between the germline ends. CDR1 is MDHEN and CDR2 is SYDVKM in the germline V gene. DNA for the CDR3: TGTGCCAGCAGCGGACTAATCCGGGACAGTTCCTACGAGCAGTACTTC. Amino acids: CASSGLIRDSSYEQYF.

The rearrangement joins TRBV29-1 to TRBJ2-4, with a weak D call TRBD1 (6 bases). The CDR3 spans 12 residues. The V gene's germline CDR1 is SQVTM and CDR2 ANQGSEA. The CDR3 DNA reads TGCAGTACTAAGGGGGACAAAAACATTCAGTACTTC. This translates into CSTKGDKNIQYF.

CDR3 DNA sequence: TGTGCCAGCAGCTTAGGGGGACAGGTAGAGACCCAGTACTTC. Translating it yields CASSLGGQVETQYF. This chain links TRBV7-2 with TRBJ2-5; 8 bases match TRBD1. J lost 4 bases, V lost 1 base, and 2 bases had no gene match. The V gene's germline CDR1 is SGHTA and CDR2 FQGNSA. CDR3 length equals 14 residues.

J is TRBJ1-1 and V is TRBV30, with a tentative D call TRBD1 (5 bases). V lost 0 bases, J lost 5 bases, and 10 bases lay in between. CDR1 is GTSNPN, CDR2 SVGIG, per germline (reference sequence). The CDR3 extends over 13 amino acids. This CDR3 reads CAWSVPGWTEAFF. The CDR3, as DNA: TGTGCCTGGAGTGTACCAGGGTGGACTGAAGCTTTCTTT.